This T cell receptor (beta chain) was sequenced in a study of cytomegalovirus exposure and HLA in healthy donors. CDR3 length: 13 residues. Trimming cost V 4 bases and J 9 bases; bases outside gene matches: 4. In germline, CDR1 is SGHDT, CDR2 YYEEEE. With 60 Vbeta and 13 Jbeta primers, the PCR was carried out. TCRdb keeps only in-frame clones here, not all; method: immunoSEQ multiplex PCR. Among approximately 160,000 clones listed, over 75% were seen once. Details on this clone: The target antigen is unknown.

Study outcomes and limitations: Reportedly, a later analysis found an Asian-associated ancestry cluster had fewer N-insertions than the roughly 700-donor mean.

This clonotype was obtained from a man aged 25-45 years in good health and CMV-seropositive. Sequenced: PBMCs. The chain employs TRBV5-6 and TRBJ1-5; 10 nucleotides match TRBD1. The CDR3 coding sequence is TGTGCCAGCAGCAGGGACAGGGGATCGCCCCAGCATTTT. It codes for CASSRDRGSPQHF.